The clone carrying this T cell receptor (beta chain) was found once. Its specificity is unknown. While unrecorded immune exposures were likely, the donors were nominally healthy when sampled. This record belongs to a study of cytomegalovirus exposure and HLA in healthy donors. Study results and caveats: Accurate prediction of HLA-A and HLA-B alleles (for most subjects) was reportedly achieved from TCR beta sequences. Being indistinguishable, some V segments were excluded, TRBV6-2 and TRBV6-3 among them.

The PCR was carried out with 60 Vbeta primers and 13 Jbeta primers. Assay: immunoSEQ multiplex PCR; the TCRdb copy retains only in-frame clones and omits some. Of fewer than 100,000 clones in the sample, 60% to 85% were seen once. Germline CDR1 and CDR2: SGDLS and YYNGEE. CDR3 length: 22 residues. V dropped 0 bases and J dropped 3 bases, with 32 bases sitting between them. This TCR came from a man aged 60-69 years in good health and CMV-seropositive. The material sequenced was PBMCs. The V and J genes are TRBV9 and TRBJ2-3; D may be TRBD1 (6 bases). The CDR3 DNA follows: TGTGCCAGCAGCGTAGGGCCCCTTATGTTGGGACAAGCCGGGATTCCTACAGATACGCAGTATTTT. It encodes CASSVGPLMLGQAGIPTDTQYF.